The clone carrying this T cell receptor beta chain showed up just a few times. This record belongs to a study of identical twins. Template switching added a universal primer binding site, and final cDNA carried unique molecular identifiers. One entry per CDR3 protein, called by TCRdb with MiXCR from the 5' RACE reads. Altogether hundreds of thousands of distinct CDR3 sequences are present, roughly 6% being singletons, with the ten largest covering 1.5% to 2%. The length of the CDR3 is 13 residues. Between the trimmed V and J ends, which lost 4 bases and 5 bases, there was a span of 12 bases. The germline V gene encodes CDR1 SGHRS and CDR2 YFSETQ.

This sequence was found in a man younger than 30 in good health. The chain has TRBV5-1 and TRBJ1-1; possibly TRBD1 for D (6 bases). Source material: naive T cells sorted from blood. In DNA form, the CDR3 reads TGCGCCAGCAGCATGGGGGCAGGGACTGAAGCTTTCTTT. Residues: CASSMGAGTEAFF.